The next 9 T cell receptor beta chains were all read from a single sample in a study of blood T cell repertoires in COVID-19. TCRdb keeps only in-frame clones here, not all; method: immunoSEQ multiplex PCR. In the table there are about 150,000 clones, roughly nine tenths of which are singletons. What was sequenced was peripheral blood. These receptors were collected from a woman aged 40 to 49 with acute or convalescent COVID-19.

The DNA of the CDR3 is TGTGCCAGCAGTTTTATCAGGAACACTGAAGCTTTCTTT. Translating it yields CASSFIRNTEAFF. The chain carries TRBV12-3 or TRBV12-4 and TRBJ1-1; D unresolved. CDR3 size: 13 residues. Between the trimmed V and J ends, which lost 3 bases and 1 base, there was a span of 6 bases.

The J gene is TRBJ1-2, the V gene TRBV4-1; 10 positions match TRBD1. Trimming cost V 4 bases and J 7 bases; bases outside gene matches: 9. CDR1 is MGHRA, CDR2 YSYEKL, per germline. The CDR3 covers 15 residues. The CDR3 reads CASSRITGTGAGYTF. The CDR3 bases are TGCGCCAGCAGCCGTATAACCGGGACAGGGGCTGGCTACACCTTC.

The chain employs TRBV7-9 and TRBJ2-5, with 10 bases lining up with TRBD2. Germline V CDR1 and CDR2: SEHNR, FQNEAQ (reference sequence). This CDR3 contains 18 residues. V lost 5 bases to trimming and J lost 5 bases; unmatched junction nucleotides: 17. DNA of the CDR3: TGTGCCAGCAGCCTAACTAGGGGGAGCGGGAGGGCCGGGGAGACCCAGTACTTC. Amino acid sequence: CASSLTRGSGRAGETQYF.

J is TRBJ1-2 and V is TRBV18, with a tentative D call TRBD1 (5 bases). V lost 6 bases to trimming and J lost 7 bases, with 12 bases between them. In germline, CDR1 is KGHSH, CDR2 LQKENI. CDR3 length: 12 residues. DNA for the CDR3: TGTGCCAGCTCCCCGACTAGGGGTGGCTACACCTTC. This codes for CASSPTRGGYTF.

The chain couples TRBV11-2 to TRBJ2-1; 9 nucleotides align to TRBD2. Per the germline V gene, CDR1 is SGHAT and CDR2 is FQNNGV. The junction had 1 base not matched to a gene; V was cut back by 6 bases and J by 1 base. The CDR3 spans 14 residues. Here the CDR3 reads CASRLAGSYNEQFF. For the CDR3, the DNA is TGTGCCAGCAGGCTAGCGGGGTCCTACAATGAGCAGTTCTTC.

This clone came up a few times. The CDR3 nucleotides read TGTGCCAGCAGCAAGACAGGGGGCGGTGGCTACACCTTC. Translation gives CASSKTGGGGYTF. The genes are TRBV5-4 and TRBJ1-2; 10 bases line up with TRBD1. Losses at the gene ends were 4 bases for V and 7 bases for J; bases not matched to a gene: 4. Germline V lookup: CDR1 SGHNT, CDR2 YYREEE (reference sequence). The CDR3 contains 13 residues.

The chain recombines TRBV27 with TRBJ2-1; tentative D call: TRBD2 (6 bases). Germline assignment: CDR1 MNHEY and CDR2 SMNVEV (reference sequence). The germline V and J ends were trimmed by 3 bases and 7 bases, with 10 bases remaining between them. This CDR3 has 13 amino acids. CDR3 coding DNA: TGTGCCAGCAGTTTTGTGGGAGGAAATGAGCAGTTCTTC. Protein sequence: CASSFVGGNEQFF.

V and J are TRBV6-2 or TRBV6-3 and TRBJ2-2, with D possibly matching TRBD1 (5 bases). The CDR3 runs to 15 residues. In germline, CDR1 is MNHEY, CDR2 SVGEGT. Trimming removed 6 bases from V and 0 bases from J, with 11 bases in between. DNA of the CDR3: TGTGCCAGCAGCTTAAGGGGCACGAACACCGGGGAGCTGTTTTTT. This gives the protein CASSLRGTNTGELFF.

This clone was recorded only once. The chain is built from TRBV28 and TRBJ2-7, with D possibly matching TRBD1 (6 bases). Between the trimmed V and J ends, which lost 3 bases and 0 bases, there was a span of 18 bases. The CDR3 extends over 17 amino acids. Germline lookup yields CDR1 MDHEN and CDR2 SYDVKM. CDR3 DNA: TGTGCCAGCAGTTTGTCTTTGTTTGGGACAAGCTCCTACGAGCAGTACTTC. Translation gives CASSLSLFGTSSYEQYF.